The 2 T cell receptor beta chains in this list originate from one sample, sequenced in a study of blood T cell repertoires in COVID-19. The table came from immunoSEQ multiplex PCR; TCRdb's copy has only in-frame clones and leaves some out. The table shows about 220,000 clones, with approximately 85% occurring only once. The sample taken for sequencing was peripheral blood. The origin of the receptors is a woman of 80 years or more with COVID-19, enrolled during active disease.

This clone has just a few counts. This chain connects TRBV11-2 to TRBJ1-2, with 7 bases identical to TRBD1. The CDR3 sequence is 14 residues long. The trim removed 3 bases at V and 8 bases at J, leaving 9 bases unmatched. Per germline, CDR1 SGHAT and CDR2 FQNNGV. CDR3 in DNA: TGTGCCAGCAGCTTTGACAGGGCCGCGGCCGGCTACACCTTC. This codes for CASSFDRAAAGYTF.

V gene TRBV5-1 combines with J gene TRBJ2-3; 8 nucleotides agree with TRBD2. Trimming took 0 bases from V and 5 from J; bases not matched to a gene: 8. The CDR3 runs to 16 residues. Germline CDR1 is SGHRS and CDR2 is YFSETQ. CDR3 residues: CASSLGHGGVEDTQYF. CDR3 sequence (DNA): TGCGCCAGCAGCTTGGGTCACGGGGGGGTCGAAGATACGCAGTATTTT.